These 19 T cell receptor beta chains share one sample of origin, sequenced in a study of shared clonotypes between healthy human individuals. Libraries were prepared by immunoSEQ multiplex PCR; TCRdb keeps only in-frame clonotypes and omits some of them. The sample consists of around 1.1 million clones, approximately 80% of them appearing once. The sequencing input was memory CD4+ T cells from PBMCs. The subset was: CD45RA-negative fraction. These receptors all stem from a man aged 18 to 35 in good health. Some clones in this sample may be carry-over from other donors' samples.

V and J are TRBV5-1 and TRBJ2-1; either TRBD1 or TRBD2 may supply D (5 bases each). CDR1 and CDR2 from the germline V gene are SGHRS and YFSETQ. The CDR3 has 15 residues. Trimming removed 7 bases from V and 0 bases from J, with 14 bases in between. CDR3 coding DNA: TGCGCCAGCCTCTATCGGGACGGCTCCTACAATGAGCAGTTCTTC. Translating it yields CASLYRDGSYNEQFF.

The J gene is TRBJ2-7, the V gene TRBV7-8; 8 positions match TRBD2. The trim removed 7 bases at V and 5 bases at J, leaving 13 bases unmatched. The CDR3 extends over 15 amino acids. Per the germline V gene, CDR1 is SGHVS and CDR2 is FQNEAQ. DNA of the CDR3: TGTGCCAGCAAGGTCCGAGCAAGCGGGAGCAACGAGCAGTACTTC. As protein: CASKVRASGSNEQYF. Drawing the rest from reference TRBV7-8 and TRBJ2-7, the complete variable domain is GAGVSQSPRYKVAKRGQDVALRCDPISGHVSLFWYQQALGQGPEFLTYFQNEAQLDKSGLPSDRFFAERPEGSVSTLKIQRTQQEDSAVYLCASKVRASGSNEQYFGPGTRLTVT.

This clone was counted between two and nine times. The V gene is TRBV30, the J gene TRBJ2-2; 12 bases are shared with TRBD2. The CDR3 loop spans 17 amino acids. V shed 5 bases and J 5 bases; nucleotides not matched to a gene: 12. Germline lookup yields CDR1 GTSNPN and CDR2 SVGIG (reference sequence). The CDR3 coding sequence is TGTGCCTGGTCCAGCCTACGACTAGCGGGAGTAACCGGGGAGCTGTTTTTT. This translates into CAWSSLRLAGVTGELFF.

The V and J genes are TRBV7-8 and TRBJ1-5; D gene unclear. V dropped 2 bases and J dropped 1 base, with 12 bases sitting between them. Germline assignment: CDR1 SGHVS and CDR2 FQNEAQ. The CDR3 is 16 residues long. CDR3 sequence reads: CASSLTTKGSNQPQHF. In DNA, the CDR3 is TGTGCCAGCAGCTTAACGACGAAAGGGAGCAATCAGCCCCAGCATTTT. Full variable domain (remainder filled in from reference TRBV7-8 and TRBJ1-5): GAGVSQSPRYKVAKRGQDVALRCDPISGHVSLFWYQQALGQGPEFLTYFQNEAQLDKSGLPSDRFFAERPEGSVSTLKIQRTQQEDSAVYLCASSLTTKGSNQPQHFGDGTRLSIL.

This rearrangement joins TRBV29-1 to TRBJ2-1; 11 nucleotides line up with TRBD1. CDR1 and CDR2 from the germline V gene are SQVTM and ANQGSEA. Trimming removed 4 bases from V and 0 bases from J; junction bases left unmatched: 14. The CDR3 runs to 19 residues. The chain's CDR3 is CSVGGRTGGSSGSYNEQFF. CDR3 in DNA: TGCAGCGTTGGTGGGAGGACAGGGGGCTCGTCAGGCTCCTACAATGAGCAGTTCTTC.

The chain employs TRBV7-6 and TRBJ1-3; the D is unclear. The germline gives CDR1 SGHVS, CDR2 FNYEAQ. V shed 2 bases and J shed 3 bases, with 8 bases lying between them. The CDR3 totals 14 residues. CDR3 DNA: TGTGCCAGCAGCTTAACGTCATATGGAAACACCATATATTTT. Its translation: CASSLTSYGNTIYF.

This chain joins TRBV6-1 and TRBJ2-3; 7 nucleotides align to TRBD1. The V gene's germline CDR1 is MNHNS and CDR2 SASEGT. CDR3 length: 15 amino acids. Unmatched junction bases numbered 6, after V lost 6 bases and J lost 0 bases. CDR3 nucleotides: TGTGCCAGCAGACCGACAGGGTACAGCACAGATACGCAGTATTTT. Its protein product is CASRPTGYSTDTQYF.

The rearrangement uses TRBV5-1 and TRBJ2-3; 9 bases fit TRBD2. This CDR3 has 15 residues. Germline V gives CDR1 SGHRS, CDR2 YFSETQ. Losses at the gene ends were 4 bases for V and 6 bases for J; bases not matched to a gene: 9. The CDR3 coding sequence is TGCGCCAGCAGCCCGGGAATAGCGGGAGCGGATACGCAGTATTTT. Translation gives CASSPGIAGADTQYF. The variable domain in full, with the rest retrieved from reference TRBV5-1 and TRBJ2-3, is KAGVTQTPRYLIKTRGQQVTLSCSPISGHRSVSWYQQTPGQGLQFLFEYFSETQRNKGNFPGRFSGRQFSNSRSEMNVSTLELGDSALYLCASSPGIAGADTQYFGPGTRLTVL.

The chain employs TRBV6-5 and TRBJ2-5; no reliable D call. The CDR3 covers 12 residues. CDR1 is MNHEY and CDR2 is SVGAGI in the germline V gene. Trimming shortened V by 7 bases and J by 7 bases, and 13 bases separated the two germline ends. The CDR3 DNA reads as TGTGCCAGCACCTCGGGTACGGGGACCCAGTACTTC. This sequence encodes CASTSGTGTQYF.

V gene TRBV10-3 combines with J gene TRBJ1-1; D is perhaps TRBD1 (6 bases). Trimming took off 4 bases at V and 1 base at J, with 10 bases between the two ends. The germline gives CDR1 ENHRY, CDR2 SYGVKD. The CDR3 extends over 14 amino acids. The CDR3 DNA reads TGTGCCATCAGTGGAGGACAGACGAACACTGAAGCTTTCTTT. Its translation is CAISGGQTNTEAFF.

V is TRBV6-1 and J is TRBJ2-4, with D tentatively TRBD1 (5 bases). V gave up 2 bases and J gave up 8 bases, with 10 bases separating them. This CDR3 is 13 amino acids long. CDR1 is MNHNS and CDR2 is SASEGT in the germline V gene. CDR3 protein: CASSERWGYIQYF. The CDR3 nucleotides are TGTGCCAGCAGTGAACGCTGGGGCTACATTCAGTACTTC.

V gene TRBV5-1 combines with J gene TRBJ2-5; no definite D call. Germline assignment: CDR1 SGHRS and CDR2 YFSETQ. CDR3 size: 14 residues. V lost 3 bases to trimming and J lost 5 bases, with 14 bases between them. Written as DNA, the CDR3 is TGCGCCAGCAGCTCAGAACCTCATGGGGAGACCCAGTACTTC. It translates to CASSSEPHGETQYF.

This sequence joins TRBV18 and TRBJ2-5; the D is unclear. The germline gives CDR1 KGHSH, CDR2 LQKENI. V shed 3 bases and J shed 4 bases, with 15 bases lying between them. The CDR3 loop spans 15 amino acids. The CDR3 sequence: CASSPRQQSGETQYF. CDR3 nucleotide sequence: TGTGCCAGCTCACCCAGACAACAGTCCGGAGAGACCCAGTACTTC. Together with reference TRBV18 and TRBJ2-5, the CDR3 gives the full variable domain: NAGVMQNPRHLVRRRGQEARLRCSPMKGHSHVYWYRQLPEEGLKFMVYLQKENIIDESGMPKERFSAEFPKEGPSILRIQQVVRGDSAAYFCASSPRQQSGETQYFGPGTRLLVL.

CDR3: CASSQSETQYF. CDR3 DNA sequence: TGCGCCAGCAGCCAATCAGAGACCCAGTACTTC. The chain couples TRBV4-1 to TRBJ2-5; D unclear. The CDR3 consists of 11 residues. V lost 2 bases and J lost 4, with 2 bases in between. Germline lookup yields CDR1 MGHRA and CDR2 YSYEKL.

The CDR3 bases are TGTGCCAGCACCCCGGTCCGACAGGGTGGCGATACGCAGTATTTT. This gives the protein CASTPVRQGGDTQYF. This chain joins TRBV2 and TRBJ2-3; TRBD1 matches at 7 bases. CDR1 and CDR2 from the germline V gene are SNHLY and FYNNEI. This CDR3 comprises 15 residues. V gave up 7 bases and J gave up 6 bases; unmatched junction bases: 13.

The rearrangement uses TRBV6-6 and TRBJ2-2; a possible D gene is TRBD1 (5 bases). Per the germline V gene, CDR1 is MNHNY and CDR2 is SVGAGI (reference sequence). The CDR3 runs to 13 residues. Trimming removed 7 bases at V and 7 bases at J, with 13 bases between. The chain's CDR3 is CASNAWTNGELFF. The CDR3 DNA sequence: TGTGCCAGCAACGCCTGGACAAACGGGGAGCTGTTTTTT.

The CDR3 protein is CASSLRVRLVGTEAFF. CDR3 in DNA: TGTGCCAGCAGTTTGAGGGTTCGTTTAGTGGGCACTGAAGCTTTCTTT. The rearrangement links TRBV28 to TRBJ1-1; D gene unclear. In germline, CDR1 is MDHEN, CDR2 SYDVKM. The CDR3 runs 16 residues. V was trimmed by 3 bases and J by 4 bases, leaving 18 bases between them.

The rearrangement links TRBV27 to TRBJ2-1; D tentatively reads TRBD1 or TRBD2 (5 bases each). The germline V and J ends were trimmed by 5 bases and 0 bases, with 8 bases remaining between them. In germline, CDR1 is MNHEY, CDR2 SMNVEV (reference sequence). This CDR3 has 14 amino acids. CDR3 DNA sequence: TGTGCCAGCAGTAGGGACGGCTCCTACAATGAGCAGTTCTTC. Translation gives CASSRDGSYNEQFF.

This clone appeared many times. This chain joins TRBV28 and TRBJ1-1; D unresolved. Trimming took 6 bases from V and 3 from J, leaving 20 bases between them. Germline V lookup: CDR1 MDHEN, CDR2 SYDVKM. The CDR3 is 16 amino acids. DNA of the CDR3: TGTGCCAGCAGCCGTGGTGGGATAGGGTGGGACACTGAAGCTTTCTTT. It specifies CASSRGGIGWDTEAFF.